The entry that follows covers one T cell receptor (beta chain) sequence. Its cognate antigen has yet to be identified. The input lacks base qualities; no much larger clone sits a single base away. High-throughput TCR beta sequencing profiled peripheral blood CD8+ and CD4+ T cells from healthy donors, Susac syndrome patients and multiple sclerosis patients. Multiple sclerosis controls were treatment-naive patients with stable or active relapsing-remitting disease fulfilling revised McDonald criteria. CD8+ TEMRA cells were enriched by FACS, while bulk CD8+ and CD4+ T cells were purified by magnetic negative isolation. Blood was collected in EDTA tubes and processed within 24 hours, with PBMCs isolated through density gradient centrifugation. PBMCs intended for TCR sequencing were cryopreserved in liquid nitrogen and thawed later in a water bath at 37 degrees C. The sorted or isolated CD4+, CD8+ and CD8+ TEMRA cells reached a purity of at least 90%.

These data belong to a study of CD8 T cells in Susac syndrome (dated by TCRdb to between 2019 and 2020). As for the study more broadly: Whether CD8+ T cell activation and differentiation in Susac syndrome was antigen driven was tested using repertoire sequencing.

V drops 1 base and J drops 1 base, leaving 13 bases in between. CDR1 is given as SGHTA and CDR2 as FQGNSA, both from the germline V gene. The CDR3 numbers 16 residues from cysteine through phenylalanine. The entry retains the CDR3 DNA only, 48 bases that are in frame from base 1. RNA was extracted using the RNeasy kit, and about 0.45 to 1 ug of the RNA was reverse transcribed with random hexamers. The immunoSEQ multiplex PCR assay, covering 54 Vbeta and 13 Jbeta segments, was used to amplify TCR beta CDR3 regions. PCR amplification bias was corrected by using a synthetic template baseline for primer optimization and computational correction. The study's own analysis went as follows. Reads were assigned to V, D and J genes according to IMGT and analyzed in immunoSEQ Analyzer, with only productive sequences retained. Clonality was calculated as one minus the Shannon entropy normalized by log2 of the number of productive unique sequences. Public and private clones were assessed among the 100 most prevalent clones of each patient and control. Clones were defined as Susac-specific when absent from the healthy and MS cohorts, from some 1,100 published viral clones and from other ImmuneACCESS disease sequences. The public reads were run again by TCRdb, first through fastp at Q25 and then through MiXCR, and only productive beta chains were kept. CDR3 protein duplicates are merged, each entry listing the most common genes and DNA. The V and J calls reflect TCRdb's pipeline rather than the authors' work. Here the sample has around 130,000 distinct CDR3 sequences; approximately 95% occur a single time. The ten largest clones add up to approximately 0.11% of the sample.

What the study reported, not specific to this receptor: The number of individuals in the TCR sequencing and HLA analysis was acknowledged as relatively small.

This chain is built from TRBV7-2 and TRBJ1-2, with TRBD1 perhaps the D gene, on 6 matching bases. This receptor was obtained from a human donor with multiple sclerosis. Input material: CD4+ T cells from PBMCs. CDR3 protein: CASSLGRDIRNYGYTF. The sequenced DNA: TGTGCCAGCAGCTTAGGCAGGGACATCCGTAACTATGGCTACACCTTC.